The 27 T cell receptor beta chains below come from one sample, sequenced in a study of regulatory T cells in long-lasting Graves disease. According to the study, TCR beta libraries were built with iRepertoire HTBI primers and CDR3-region Arm-PCR. TCRdb analysed the multiplex PCR reads with MiXCR anew, one entry per CDR3 protein. The table has about 540,000 distinct CDR3 sequences, roughly 14% seen once. Sample time point: newly diagnosed GD, antithyroid drugs for less than 3 months. PBMCs provided the RNA from which the TCR library was made. These same records also appear under a second study, on T cells in Graves' hyperthyroidism and ophthalmopathy.

The starting material was peripheral blood mononuclear cells (PBMCs), obtained at new diagnosis, from a patient treated with antithyroid drugs. These receptors were obtained from a young man with Graves disease.

In its sample, this clonotype was seen many times. The chain joins TRBV2 to TRBJ2-3; D gene ambiguous. With 5 bases removed from V and 2 bases from J, the gap between germline ends came to 11 bases. The CDR3 sequence is 14 residues long. CDR1 and CDR2 (germline): SNHLY, FYNNEI. The CDR3 region is CASSPSENTDTQYF. As DNA, the CDR3 is TGTGCCAGCAGTCCCAGCGAGAACACAGATACGCAGTATTTT.

This clonotype was seen ten or more times. This chain connects TRBV5-6 to TRBJ2-2, with D possibly TRBD2 on 6 matching bases. Germline V gives CDR1 SGHDT, CDR2 YYEEEE. V shed 2 bases and J shed 5 bases, with 10 bases lying between them. CDR3 length: 14 residues. CDR3: CASSFLRETGELFF. Written as DNA, the CDR3 is TGTGCCAGCAGCTTTCTACGGGAGACCGGGGAGCTGTTTTTT. Full variable domain (remainder filled in from reference TRBV5-6 and TRBJ2-2): DAGVTQSPTHLIKTRGQQVTLRCSPKSGHDTVSWYQQALGQGPQFIFQYYEEEERQRGNFPDRFSGHQFPNYSSELNVNALLLGDSALYLCASSFLRETGELFFGEGSRLTVL.

This clonotype was observed a few times. The chain joins TRBV20-1 to TRBJ1-4, with D maybe TRBD1 (5 bases). Looked up from germline, CDR1 is DFQATT and CDR2 is SNEGSKA (reference sequence). This CDR3 has 15 residues. V gave up 0 bases and J gave up 5 bases, with 13 bases separating them. The CDR3 region is CSARDPQDLNEKLFF. CDR3 nucleotides: TGCAGTGCTAGAGATCCACAGGACCTAAATGAAAAACTGTTTTTT.

This clonotype was detected many times. V is TRBV11-2 and J is TRBJ2-1; the match to TRBD2 covers 13 bases. The CDR3 runs to 17 residues. Looked up from germline, CDR1 is SGHAT and CDR2 is FQNNGV. V was clipped by 6 bases and J by 5 bases; unmatched bases: 10. CDR3 coding DNA: TGTGCCAGCAGGCCTCCCGGGACTAGCGGGGTTCACAATGAGCAGTTCTTC. Protein sequence: CASRPPGTSGVHNEQFF.

This clonotype was seen ten or more times. The gene calls are TRBV20-1 and TRBJ2-5; 11 nucleotides match TRBD1. Germline-derived CDR1 and CDR2 are DFQATT and SNEGSKA (reference sequence). This CDR3 comprises 15 residues. V shed 0 bases, J shed 6 bases, and the junction held 6 bases outside the gene matches. The CDR3 region is CSARDLGQGGQTQYF. Here the CDR3 DNA reads TGCAGTGCTAGAGATCTGGGACAGGGGGGACAGACCCAGTACTTC.

This clonotype has a count of ten or more. The rearrangement joins TRBV7-8 to TRBJ2-3, with 7 bases fitting TRBD1. The CDR3 is 15 residues long. Germline V gene lookup returns CDR1 SGHVS and CDR2 FQNEAQ. Trimming took 5 bases from V and 1 from J; bases not matched to a gene: 6. Here the CDR3 DNA reads TGTGCCAGCAGCCCCCAGGGGGACGGCACAGATACGCAGTATTTT. It codes for CASSPQGDGTDTQYF.

This clonotype has a count of ten or more. This chain joins TRBV12-3 or TRBV12-4 and TRBJ1-1, with D unresolved. The CDR3 consists of 10 residues. V dropped 1 base and J dropped 7 bases, with 1 base sitting between them. CDR3: CASSLVEAFF. As DNA, the CDR3 is TGTGCCAGCAGTTTAGTTGAAGCTTTCTTT.

The chain links TRBV20-1 to TRBJ1-6; no clear D gene. This CDR3 contains 14 residues. In germline, CDR1 is DFQATT, CDR2 SNEGSKA (reference sequence). Trimming pared 5 bases from V and 8 bases from J, leaving 16 bases between. Here the CDR3 reads CSAAHINTDSPLHF. The CDR3 nucleotides read TGCAGTGCTGCGCATATTAACACCGATTCACCCCTCCACTTT.

This clonotype was found many times. V and J are TRBV20-1 and TRBJ2-1; 13 positions agree with TRBD2. The V segment lost 6 bases and the J segment 9 bases; nucleotides outside the gene matches: 8. The CDR3 has 14 residues. Germline V CDR1 and CDR2: DFQATT, SNEGSKA (reference sequence). The CDR3: CSAETSGRPLEQFF. The CDR3 DNA follows: TGCAGTGCCGAGACTAGCGGGAGGCCTCTTGAGCAGTTCTTC.

V and J are TRBV29-1 and TRBJ2-7; the D call may be TRBD1 or TRBD2 (5 bases each). The CDR3 is 12 residues long. The V gene's germline CDR1 is SQVTM and CDR2 ANQGSEA. Trimming stripped 4 bases from V and 5 bases from J, with 12 bases between. The DNA of the CDR3 is TGCAGCGTTGCGGGTCAGGGACACGAGCAGTACTTC. Protein: CSVAGQGHEQYF.

The sample holds a few counts of this clonotype. V is TRBV7-9 and J is TRBJ1-1; D call uncertain. CDR1 SEHNR and CDR2 FQNEAQ come from the germline V gene (reference sequence). The CDR3 spans 14 residues. Trimming took off 5 bases at V and 0 bases at J, with 10 bases between the two ends. CDR3 sequence: CASSPHTLNTEAFF. The CDR3 coding sequence is TGTGCCAGCAGCCCTCACACATTGAACACTGAAGCTTTCTTT.

To note about this clonotype: Possible read error: a much larger clone is one base away. The chain uses TRBV20-1 and TRBJ2-4; the D gene is possibly TRBD1 (6 bases). CDR1 and CDR2 from the germline V gene are DFQATT and SNEGSKA (reference sequence). The CDR3 contains 13 residues. V was trimmed by 6 bases and J by 2 bases, leaving 11 bases between them. CDR3 sequence reads: CSAEDRTKNIQYF. The CDR3 DNA reads as TGCAGTGCAGAAGACAGGACCAAAAACATTCAGTACTTC.

This clonotype was seen more than once but under ten times. This chain connects TRBV5-5 to TRBJ2-7; no firm D call. Between the trimmed V and J ends, which lost 4 bases and 3 bases, there was a span of 8 bases. Per the germline V gene, CDR1 is SGHKS and CDR2 is YYEKEE (reference sequence). The CDR3 loop spans 12 amino acids. CDR3 amino acids: CASSPVVYEQYF. In DNA form, the CDR3 reads TGTGCCAGCAGCCCTGTAGTCTACGAGCAGTACTTC.

This clonotype was observed many times. This chain links TRBV5-6 with TRBJ2-3; possibly TRBD1 for D (6 bases). Germline V lookup: CDR1 SGHDT, CDR2 YYEEEE. The CDR3 contains 16 residues. Trimming pared 0 bases from V and 2 bases from J, leaving 13 bases between. CDR3 sequence reads: CASSLGTDQFTDTQYF. CDR3 DNA sequence: TGTGCCAGCAGCTTGGGGACAGACCAGTTCACAGATACGCAGTATTTT.

This clonotype has a count of ten or more. This chain connects TRBV4-1 to TRBJ1-2; 7 bases agree with TRBD1. The CDR3 runs to 14 residues. V lost 1 base to trimming and J lost 4 bases; unmatched junction nucleotides: 3. Germline CDR1 is MGHRA and CDR2 is YSYEKL. CDR3 coding DNA: TGCGCCAGCAGCCAAGTAGGGGGCGGCTATGGCTACACCTTC. It encodes CASSQVGGGYGYTF.

This clonotype came up a few times. This sequence joins TRBV18 and TRBJ2-7, with D perhaps matching TRBD1 (6 bases). The V end was cut by 6 bases, the J end by 3 bases, with 12 bases between. This CDR3 is 13 amino acids long. The germline gives CDR1 KGHSH, CDR2 LQKENI. The CDR3 DNA reads TGTGCCAGCTCCGGGGACACATACTACGAGCAGTACTTC. It yields the protein CASSGDTYYEQYF.

Remarks on this clonotype: A clone one base away is much larger, so this may be a read error. The CDR3 sequence is CAWPRERTDTQYF. The CDR3 DNA follows: TGTGCCTGGCCGCGGGAACGCACAGATACGCAGTATTTT. This chain joins TRBV30 and TRBJ2-3, with a tentative D call TRBD2 (6 bases). Trimming shortened V by 5 bases and J by 1 base, and 10 bases separated the two germline ends. The CDR3 sequence is 13 residues long. The germline V gene has CDR1 GTSNPN and CDR2 SVGIG (reference sequence).

This clonotype has ten or more counts. One end of the junction varies from germline; a read error may be responsible. The CDR3 region has the DNA TGTGCCAGCTACTATGAGCAGTTCTTC. The encoded protein is CASYYEQFF. The chain has TRBV9 and TRBJ2-1; D gene ambiguous. In germline, CDR1 is SGDLS, CDR2 YYNGEE. CDR3 length: 9 residues.

Many counts were recorded for this clonotype. The rearrangement links TRBV7-9 to TRBJ1-2; 11 bases match TRBD1. This CDR3 has 18 residues. Germline V lookup: CDR1 SEHNR, CDR2 FQNEAQ (reference sequence). Trimming cost V 4 bases and J 3 bases; bases outside gene matches: 13. CDR3 nucleotides: TGTGCCAGCAGCTATAATACCGGGACAGGGGGAATTTACTATGGCTACACCTTC. Protein sequence: CASSYNTGTGGIYYGYTF.

As for this clonotype: At one end the junction does not follow the germline gene, possibly because of a read error. The rearrangement uses TRBV11-2 and TRBJ2-7; D is perhaps TRBD2 (6 bases). This CDR3 region has 17 residues. Germline loops: CDR1 SGHAT, CDR2 FQNNGV. In DNA form, the CDR3 reads TGTGCCAACAGCTTCAGGCGGGAATCTTTTATCGTCTACGAGCAGTACTTC. Protein product: CANSFRRESFIVYEQYF.

This clonotype was picked up many times. This chain connects TRBV5-1 to TRBJ1-4; D uncertain. The germline gives CDR1 SGHRS, CDR2 YFSETQ. There are 14 residues in the CDR3. V dropped 5 bases and J dropped 3 bases, with 11 bases sitting between them. The CDR3 sequence: CASRPGRANEKLFF. CDR3 nucleotide sequence: TGCGCCAGCAGACCCGGAAGGGCTAATGAAAAACTGTTTTTT. The whole variable domain, filled in from reference TRBV5-1 and TRBJ1-4, reads KAGVTQTPRYLIKTRGQQVTLSCSPISGHRSVSWYQQTPGQGLQFLFEYFSETQRNKGNFPGRFSGRQFSNSRSEMNVSTLELGDSALYLCASRPGRANEKLFFGSGTQLSVL.

This clonotype was counted at least ten times. This sequence joins TRBV2 and TRBJ2-1; TRBD2 aligns across 7 bases. The CDR3 is made up of 11 amino acids. Germline values: CDR1 SNHLY, CDR2 FYNNEI. The trim removed 9 bases at V and 13 bases at J, leaving 9 bases unmatched. CDR3 amino acids: CASAAGDRQFF. The CDR3 DNA follows: TGTGCCAGTGCCGCGGGGGACCGCCAGTTCTTC.

This clonotype was recorded many times. The chain links TRBV28 to TRBJ2-7; TRBD1 or TRBD2 may be the D gene (6 bases each). Between the trimmed V and J ends, which lost 6 bases and 0 bases, there was a span of 21 bases. The CDR3 sequence is 17 residues long. Germline V gene sequence: CDR1 MDHEN, CDR2 SYDVKM. Here the CDR3 reads CASSPPGWGAGSYEQYF. The CDR3 bases are TGTGCCAGCAGCCCCCCGGGATGGGGGGCAGGCTCCTACGAGCAGTACTTC.

This clonotype was seen a handful of times. This chain uses TRBV29-1 with TRBJ1-2, with D perhaps TRBD1 (5 bases). The CDR3 totals 9 residues. The V end was cut by 3 bases, the J end by 12 bases, with 8 bases between. Germline V gives CDR1 SQVTM, CDR2 ANQGSEA. Here the CDR3 reads CSVERGDTF. In nucleotides, the CDR3 is TGCAGCGTTGAGAGGGGCGACACCTTC.

This clonotype came up many times. The chain recombines TRBV12-3 or TRBV12-4 with TRBJ1-4; no firm D call. Deletions cut 4 bases from V and 7 bases from J, with 16 bases between. This CDR3 region has 15 residues. The CDR3: CASSSVTLSGEKLFF. CDR3 DNA: TGTGCCAGCAGTTCGGTCACCCTCTCGGGTGAAAAACTGTTTTTT.

This clonotype was observed at least ten times. V and J are TRBV27 and TRBJ1-1; weak D call: TRBD1 (5 bases). Trimming cost V 6 bases and J 1 base, with 15 bases left between them. The germline V gene has CDR1 MNHEY and CDR2 SMNVEV (reference sequence). CDR3 length: 15 amino acids. The CDR3: CASRDYRGGNTEAFF. In nucleotides, the CDR3 is TGTGCCAGCAGAGATTATCGGGGGGGGAACACTGAAGCTTTCTTT.

The table lists this clonotype with many counts. The chain employs TRBV3-1 and TRBJ2-4; D unresolved. Germline V gives CDR1 LGHDT, CDR2 YNNKEL (reference sequence). The CDR3 has 14 residues. Trimming pared 0 bases from V and 3 bases from J, leaving 6 bases between. The CDR3 loop is CASSQEQSKNIQYF. CDR3 DNA sequence: TGTGCCAGCAGCCAAGAACAGAGCAAAAACATTCAGTACTTC. Based on the CDR3 plus reference TRBV3-1 and TRBJ2-4, the full variable domain is DTAVSQTPKYLVTQMGNDKSIKCEQNLGHDTMYWYKQDSKKFLKIMFSYNNKELIINETVPNRFSPKSPDKAHLNLHINSLELGDSAVYFCASSQEQSKNIQYFGAGTRLSVL.